One T cell receptor (beta chain) is described in this entry. Its cognate antigen is unknown. The split of CD4+ cells yielded CD45RA+ naive and CD45RA-negative memory subsets. The sample belongs to a study of shared clonotypes between healthy human individuals. The study's findings and limits: Few donors limited the genetic and exposure-history diversity represented. Sampling involved blood alone; tissue repertoires likely differ.

Assay: immunoSEQ multiplex PCR; the TCRdb copy retains only in-frame clones and omits some. The sample has a few million clones, 85% to 95% seen once. Looked up from germline, CDR1 is SNHLY and CDR2 is FYNNEI. The CDR3 is 14 amino acids. V was pared by 6 bases and J by 2 bases, with 13 bases between. The chain couples TRBV2 to TRBJ2-5; D remains unclear. The sequencing sample was made of naive CD4+ T cells sorted from blood. Subset reported: CD45RA+ positively selected. The TCR originated in a man in his late teens or twenties in good health. CDR3 nucleotide sequence: TGTGCCAGCAGGACCCGGGTGTTACAAGAGACCCAGTACTTC. Its protein is CASRTRVLQETQYF.